The present entry profiles one TCR beta chain with its context. Antigen specificity is unknown. The CDR3 spans 17 residues. Germline CDR1 is SGHRS and CDR2 is YFSETQ. V gave up 1 base and J gave up 10 bases; unmatched junction bases: 14. Unrecorded immune exposures were likely, despite nominal health at sampling. The study ran its PCR with 60 Vbeta and 13 Jbeta primers. Method: immunoSEQ multiplex PCR; TCRdb's copy keeps in-frame clones and lacks some. Of about 220,000 clones listed, roughly 87% are singletons. The record originates from a study of cytomegalovirus exposure and HLA in healthy donors. Findings of the study overall: According to the study, around 160 TCR beta chains were cytomegalovirus-associated.

The TCR originated in a middle-aged woman in good health and CMV-seropositive. The sample consisted of PBMCs. This rearrangement joins TRBV5-1 to TRBJ2-1; 10 positions agree with TRBD1. The CDR3 sequence: CASSLTNSGQGVKEQFF. In DNA, the CDR3 is TGCGCCAGCAGCTTGACCAATTCCGGACAGGGGGTCAAGGAGCAGTTCTTC.